Following are 28 T cell receptor beta chains from one sample sequenced in a study of blood T cell repertoires in COVID-19. Profiled with immunoSEQ multiplex PCR; TCRdb holds only in-frame clones, not every one. The sample holds about 260,000 clones, around 89% seen once. The sequenced sample was peripheral blood. All receptors derive from a man in his sixties who had recovered from COVID-19.

On this clone itself: The germline gene is not matched at one end of the junction; a read error may be the cause. The chain recombines TRBV7-7 with TRBJ2-5; 9 bases agree with TRBD1. The CDR3 extends over 15 amino acids. Looked up from germline, CDR1 is SSHAT and CDR2 is FNYEAQ (reference sequence). The CDR3 DNA follows: TGTGCTAGCAGCTTAATACAGGGGGCAGGGGAGACCCAGTACTTC. Translation gives CASSLIQGAGETQYF. The full variable domain, completed using reference TRBV7-7 and TRBJ2-5, is GAGVSQSPRYKVTKRGQDVTLRCDPISSHATLYWYQQALGQGPEFLTYFNYEAQPDKSGLPSDRFSAERPEGSISTLTIQRTEQRDSAMYRCASSLIQGAGETQYFGPGTRLLVL.

This clone was seen a single time. This chain joins TRBV5-1 and TRBJ2-3, with 7 nucleotides matching TRBD1. The CDR3 is made up of 13 amino acids. From germline, CDR1 is SGHRS and CDR2 YFSETQ. J lost 11 bases, V lost 4 bases, and 10 bases had no gene match. Here the CDR3 DNA reads TGCGCCAGCAGCCGCGACAGGGCCCACTGGCAGTATTTT. This translates into CASSRDRAHWQYF.

The J gene is TRBJ1-3, the V gene TRBV19, with a tentative D call TRBD1 (6 bases). The V gene lost 3 bases and the J gene lost 0 bases, with 12 bases spanning the gap. This CDR3 has 16 amino acids. Germline V lookup: CDR1 LNHDA, CDR2 SQIVND (reference sequence). The CDR3 DNA reads TGTGCCAGTAGTATCTCGACAGGCCGCTCTGGAAACACCATATATTTT. Encoded protein: CASSISTGRSGNTIYF.

This clone was seen at least ten times. J is TRBJ1-3 and V is TRBV30; perhaps TRBD1 as D (5 bases). Per the germline V gene, CDR1 is GTSNPN and CDR2 is SVGIG (reference sequence). The CDR3 extends over 15 amino acids. V was trimmed by 3 bases and J by 1 base, leaving 13 bases between them. CDR3 protein: CAWRKRGSSGNTIYF. The CDR3 region has the DNA TGTGCCTGGAGAAAAAGGGGCTCGTCTGGAAACACCATATATTTT.

The table lists this clone with a few counts. The chain carries TRBV18 and TRBJ2-7, with 8 bases lining up with TRBD1. The CDR3 spans 17 residues. Germline CDR1 is KGHSH and CDR2 is LQKENI. V lost 6 bases, J lost 6 bases, and 19 bases stayed unmatched. The chain's CDR3 is CASSPLLIGQGMGEQYF. In DNA, the CDR3 is TGTGCCAGCTCCCCATTACTTATAGGACAGGGTATGGGCGAGCAGTACTTC.

This chain links TRBV5-1 with TRBJ2-5; 11 bases map to TRBD2. With 6 bases clipped from V and 0 bases from J, the junction kept 4 bases outside the gene matches. Germline V gene lookup returns CDR1 SGHRS and CDR2 YFSETQ. CDR3 size: 15 residues. CDR3 loop: CASTTSGAYQETQYF. As DNA, the CDR3 is TGCGCCAGCACGACTAGCGGGGCCTACCAAGAGACCCAGTACTTC.

This clone appeared once. The rearrangement uses TRBV19 and TRBJ1-1, with unresolved D. Trimming cost V 4 bases and J 1 base, with 13 bases left between them. Germline CDR1 is LNHDA and CDR2 is SQIVND (reference sequence). The CDR3 contains 15 residues. The CDR3 region is CASSTRRVGNTEAFF. Written as DNA, the CDR3 is TGTGCCAGTAGTACCAGGCGGGTTGGGAACACTGAAGCTTTCTTT.

The chain joins TRBV3-1 (or the pseudogene TRBV3-2) to TRBJ2-1, with 7 bases fitting TRBD1. The CDR3 sequence is 18 residues long. Germline assignment: CDR1 LGHDT and CDR2 YNNKEL (reference sequence). Trimming at V came to 1 base and at J to 5 bases, leaving 14 bases not matched to a gene. Here the CDR3 DNA reads TGTGCCAGCAGCCAAGGGCACAGGGGCCCTACCTTACACAATGAGCAGTTCTTC. Amino acid sequence: CASSQGHRGPTLHNEQFF.

The chain carries TRBV21-1 and TRBJ2-7; the tabulated D call, TRBD1, remains unverified against the DNA. TRBV21-1 is classified as a pseudogene. This CDR3 spans 16 amino acids. CDR3 region: CASSNEPGQGQDEQYF. As DNA, the CDR3 is TGTGCCAGCAGCAACGAGCCGGGACAGGGCCAGGATGAGCAGTACTTC.

The V call is TRBV19, the J call TRBJ2-2; D call uncertain. Germline CDR1 LNHDA, CDR2 SQIVND (reference sequence). The V and J ends lost 6 bases and 7 bases respectively, with 9 bases between them. The CDR3 runs to 12 residues. The CDR3 coding sequence is TGTGCCAGTAGCGGGTACCACGGGGAGCTGTTTTTT. It translates to CASSGYHGELFF.

The chain recombines TRBV7-2 with TRBJ2-7; 8 nucleotides match TRBD2. The CDR3 length is 13 residues. Germline CDR1 is SGHTA and CDR2 is FQGNSA. V was pared by 5 bases and J by 6 bases, with 6 bases of the junction left unmatched. CDR3 nucleotides: TGTGCCAGCAGCCTCGGGGGGGGCCGCGAGCAGTACTTC. This encodes CASSLGGGREQYF.

The genes are TRBV18 and TRBJ1-6; 7 nucleotides align to TRBD1. Germline assignment: CDR1 KGHSH and CDR2 LQKENI. This CDR3 contains 15 residues. V lost 3 bases and J lost 7; bases outside the gene matches: 6. This chain's CDR3 is CASSPSGTVNSPLHF. CDR3 sequence (DNA): TGTGCCAGCTCACCTTCCGGGACAGTCAATTCACCCCTCCACTTT. The full variable domain, with the rest looked up from reference TRBV18 and TRBJ1-6, is NAGVMQNPRHLVRRRGQEARLRCSPMKGHSHVYWYRQLPEEGLKFMVYLQKENIIDESGMPKERFSAEFPKEGPSILRIQQVVRGDSAAYFCASSPSGTVNSPLHFGNGTRLTVT.

This chain joins TRBV7-9 and TRBJ1-1; 10 bases fit TRBD1. Germline CDR1 reads SEHNR; CDR2 reads FQNEAQ (reference sequence). This CDR3 spans 15 amino acids. The J segment lost 5 bases and the V segment lost 5 bases, leaving 8 bases of the junction unmatched. CDR3 DNA sequence: TGTGCCAGCAGCCAAGAGGACAGGGGGAAAACTGAAGCTTTCTTT. Translated, it gives CASSQEDRGKTEAFF.

The J gene is TRBJ2-7, the V gene TRBV6-5; 14 bases are a match to TRBD2. V shed 10 bases, J shed 5 bases, and the junction held 7 bases outside the gene matches. Germline assignment: CDR1 MNHEY and CDR2 SVGAGI. The CDR3 has 14 residues. CDR3 coding DNA: TGTGCCACCCTGGGACTAGCGGGGGCAAACGAGCAGTACTTC. This encodes CATLGLAGANEQYF.

The chain joins TRBV7-2 to TRBJ2-5; 12 bases agree with TRBD2. V lost 3 bases and J lost 5; bases outside the gene matches: 4. The CDR3 spans 15 residues. The V gene's germline CDR1 is SGHTA and CDR2 FQGNSA. CDR3 coding DNA: TGTGCCAGCAGCTTTTCTAGCGGGGGGGCTGAGACCCAGTACTTC. Translating gives CASSFSSGGAETQYF. Full variable domain (remainder filled in from reference TRBV7-2 and TRBJ2-5): GAGVSQSPSNKVTEKGKDVELRCDPISGHTALYWYRQSLGQGLEFLIYFQGNSAPDKSGLPSDRFSAERTGGSVSTLTIQRTQQEDSAVYLCASSFSSGGAETQYFGPGTRLLVL.

The chain uses TRBV5-1 and TRBJ2-3; 8 nucleotides match TRBD1. Germline CDR1 reads SGHRS; CDR2 reads YFSETQ. Germline trimming cut 1 base from V and 6 bases from J; bases unmatched to any gene: 10. CDR3 length: 16 amino acids. CDR3 in DNA: TGCGCCAGCAGCTTGTGGACAGGGCATCGGGGGGATACGCAGTATTTT. It is translated as CASSLWTGHRGDTQYF.

The chain links TRBV10-3 to TRBJ1-1, with D possibly TRBD1 on 5 matching bases. V dropped 7 bases and J dropped 1 base, with 13 bases sitting between them. Germline lookup yields CDR1 ENHRY and CDR2 SYGVKD. This CDR3 region has 14 residues. CDR3 bases: TGTGCCATCACCCAAACTACAGGGAACACTGAAGCTTTCTTT. Translated, it gives CAITQTTGNTEAFF.

The chain combines TRBV11-2 with TRBJ1-5, with TRBD1 identical over 8 bases. After removal of 3 bases from V and 2 bases from J, the junction contained 3 bases not matched to a gene. The CDR3 spans 15 residues. Germline values: CDR1 SGHAT, CDR2 FQNNGV. This chain's CDR3 is CASSFDRGRNQPQHF. In nucleotides, the CDR3 is TGTGCCAGCAGCTTTGACAGGGGTCGCAATCAGCCCCAGCATTTT.

The chain is built from TRBV3-1 (or the pseudogene TRBV3-2) and TRBJ1-3, with unresolved D. The germline V gene has CDR1 LGHDT and CDR2 YNNKEL (reference sequence). The CDR3 runs 16 residues. V lost 1 base, J lost 0 bases, and 10 bases lay in between. The chain's CDR3 is CASSQGSPYSGNTIYF. The CDR3 nucleotides are TGTGCCAGCAGCCAAGGATCGCCCTACTCTGGAAACACCATATATTTT.

The gene calls are TRBV27 and TRBJ2-1, with TRBD2 matching over 9 bases. V shed 1 base, J shed 7 bases, and the junction held 11 bases outside the gene matches. Germline lookup yields CDR1 MNHEY and CDR2 SMNVEV (reference sequence). This CDR3 is 17 amino acids long. CDR3 coding DNA: TGTGCCAGCAGTTTATACGATAGCGGGGGCCGGCGGAATGAGCAGTTCTTC. Encoded protein: CASSLYDSGGRRNEQFF.

The chain links TRBV30 to TRBJ1-2; the D is unclear. The germline V gene encodes CDR1 GTSNPN and CDR2 SVGIG (reference sequence). This CDR3 region has 11 residues. V lost 3 bases and J lost 4, with 6 bases in between. The CDR3 DNA reads TGTGCCTGGAGCGAGGGCTATGGCTACACCTTC. Translated: CAWSEGYGYTF. The whole variable domain, remainder taken from reference TRBV30 and TRBJ1-2, is SQTIHQWPATLVQPVGSPLSLECTVEGTSNPNLYWYRQAAGRGLQLLFYSVGIGQISSEVPQNLSASRPQDRQFILSSKKLLLSDSGFYLCAWSEGYGYTFGSGTRLTVV.

The rearrangement links TRBV28 to TRBJ1-6; D is perhaps TRBD1 (6 bases). V was cut by 7 bases and J by 7 bases, with 17 bases left in between. The length of the CDR3 is 15 residues. CDR1 MDHEN and CDR2 SYDVKM come from the germline V gene. The CDR3 reads CASTSGGQGNSPLHF. The CDR3 DNA follows: TGTGCCAGCACTTCAGGCGGGCAGGGGAATTCACCCCTCCACTTT.

Here the CDR3 DNA reads TGTGCCACCAGCAGATCGGACAGGGTTGGCGAAGCTTTCTTT. It codes for CATSRSDRVGEAFF. The rearrangement uses TRBV15 and TRBJ1-1, with 8 bases fitting TRBD1. Trimming removed 2 bases from V and 8 bases from J; junction bases left unmatched: 7. The CDR3 is 14 amino acids. Germline V gives CDR1 LNHNV, CDR2 YYDKDF (reference sequence). The full variable domain, in which reference TRBV15 and TRBJ1-1 provide the parts outside the CDR3, is DAMVIQNPRYQVTQFGKPVTLSCSQTLNHNVMYWYQQKSSQAPKLLFHYYDKDFNNEADTPDNFQSRRPNTSFCFLDIRSPGLGDTAMYLCATSRSDRVGEAFFGQGTRLTVV.

The rearrangement uses TRBV5-1 and TRBJ2-6, with 9 bases fitting TRBD1. The CDR3 is made up of 18 amino acids. With V trimmed by 3 bases and J by 0 bases, 7 bases remained unmatched. Germline V gene sequence: CDR1 SGHRS, CDR2 YFSETQ. CDR3 DNA: TGCGCCAGCAGCTACTTACAGGGGGCGACCTCTGGGGCCAACGTCCTGACTTTC. As protein: CASSYLQGATSGANVLTF.

J is TRBJ2-2 and V is TRBV7-2, with 10 nucleotides matching TRBD2. V shed 3 bases and J 2 bases; nucleotides not matched to a gene: 6. The CDR3 consists of 17 residues. Per the germline V gene, CDR1 is SGHTA and CDR2 is FQGNSA. In DNA form, the CDR3 reads TGTGCCAGCAGCTTCAACTCACTAGCGGGAAACACCGGGGAGCTGTTTTTT. Its protein is CASSFNSLAGNTGELFF.

The V and J genes are TRBV7-2 and TRBJ2-7; TRBD2 is a possible D gene (5 bases). V lost 3 bases and J 0 bases, leaving 6 bases between the germline ends. The CDR3 consists of 13 residues. CDR1 and CDR2 (germline): SGHTA, FQGNSA. Here the CDR3 DNA reads TGTGCCAGCAGCTTGAGGGACTCCTACGAGCAGTACTTC. This gives the protein CASSLRDSYEQYF.

The rearrangement links TRBV27 to TRBJ2-1, with 13 positions matching TRBD2. Germline lookup yields CDR1 MNHEY and CDR2 SMNVEV (reference sequence). V lost 2 bases to trimming and J lost 12 bases; unmatched junction nucleotides: 1. The CDR3 covers 13 residues. Written as DNA, the CDR3 is TGTGCCAGCAGTTTAAGACTAGCGGGAGGGCAGTTCTTC. Its translation is CASSLRLAGGQFF.

The V and J genes are TRBV7-2 and TRBJ2-5, with a weak D call TRBD1 (6 bases). This CDR3 contains 15 residues. Trimming left V 2 bases short and J 4 bases short, with 14 bases between. Looked up from germline, CDR1 is SGHTA and CDR2 is FQGNSA. The CDR3 nucleotides are TGTGCCAGCAGCTTATGGGGGCAGGGGAGAGAGACCCAGTACTTC. Its protein is CASSLWGQGRETQYF.